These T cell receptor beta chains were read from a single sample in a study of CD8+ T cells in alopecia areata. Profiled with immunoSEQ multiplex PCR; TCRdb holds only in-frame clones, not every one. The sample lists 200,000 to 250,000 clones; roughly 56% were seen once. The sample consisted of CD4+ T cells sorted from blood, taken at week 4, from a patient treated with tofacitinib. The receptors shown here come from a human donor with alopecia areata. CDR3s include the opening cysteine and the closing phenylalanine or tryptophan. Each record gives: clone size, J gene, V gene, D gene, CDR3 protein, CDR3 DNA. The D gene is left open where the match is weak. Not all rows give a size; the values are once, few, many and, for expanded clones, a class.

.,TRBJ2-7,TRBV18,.,CASSPAVGDTEQYF,TGTGCCAGCTCACCCGCAGTGGGGGATACCGAGCAGTACTTC
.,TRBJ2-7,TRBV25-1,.,CASSEQTYEQYF,TGTGCCAGCAGTGAACAGACCTACGAGCAGTACTTC
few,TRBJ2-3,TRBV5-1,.,CASSIDRNKADTQYF,TGCGCCAGCAGCATAGACAGGAATAAGGCGGATACGCAGTATTTT
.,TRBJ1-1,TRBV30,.,CAWSVRGAIEAFF,TGTGCCTGGAGTGTACGAGGGGCCATTGAAGCTTTCTTT
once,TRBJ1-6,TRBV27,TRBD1,CASSPTGGSPLHF,TGTGCCAGCAGCCCGACAGGGGGTTCACCCCTCCACTTT
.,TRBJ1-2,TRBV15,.,CATSRTGFGYTF,TGTGCCACCAGCAGGACGGGTTTCGGCTACACCTTC
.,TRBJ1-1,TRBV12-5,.,CASGPPPGTTNTEAFF,TGTGCTAGTGGTCCCCCGCCCGGGACAACGAACACTGAAGCTTTCTTT
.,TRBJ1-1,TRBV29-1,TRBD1,CSVLTDRVYAFF,TGCAGCGTCCTCACGGACAGGGTTTATGCTTTCTTT
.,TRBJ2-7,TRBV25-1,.,CASSPLGTLGDEQYF,TGTGCCAGCAGTCCCCTTGGGACCCTTGGGGACGAGCAGTACTTC
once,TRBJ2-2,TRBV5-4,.,CASSLKENTGELFF,TGTGCCAGCAGCTTAAAGGAGAACACCGGGGAGCTGTTTTTT
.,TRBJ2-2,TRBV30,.,CAWKASGNTGELFF,TGTGCCTGGAAGGCCAGCGGGAACACCGGGGAGCTGTTTTTT
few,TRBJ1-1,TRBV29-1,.,CSVRGTEAFF,TGCAGCGTTAGAGGGACTGAAGCTTTCTTT
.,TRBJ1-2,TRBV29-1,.,CSVEELEHRDYGYTF,TGCAGCGTTGAAGAGTTAGAGCACCGGGACTATGGCTACACCTTC
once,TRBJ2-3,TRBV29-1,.,CSVGIGNTQYF,TGCAGCGTTGGGATTGGGAATACGCAGTATTTT
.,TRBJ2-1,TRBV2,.,CASTSNPAIEQFF,TGTGCCAGCACCTCTAACCCTGCCATTGAGCAGTTCTTC
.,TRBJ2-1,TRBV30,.,CAWSVSINEQFF,TGTGCCTGGAGTGTATCCATCAATGAGCAGTTCTTC
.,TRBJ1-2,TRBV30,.,CAGPPGGGGSYGYTF,TGTGCCGGACCACCCGGGGGGGGTGGTAGCTATGGCTACACCTTC
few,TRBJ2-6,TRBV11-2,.,CASRLVSGANVLTF,TGTGCCAGCAGACTTGTATCTGGGGCCAACGTCCTGACTTTC
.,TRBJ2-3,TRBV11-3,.,CASSVRGNTDTQYF,TGTGCCAGCAGCGTACGGGGAAACACAGATACGCAGTATTTT
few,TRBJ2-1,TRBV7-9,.,CASSTSFGTNEQFF,TGTGCCAGCAGCACCTCGTTCGGGACCAATGAGCAGTTCTTC
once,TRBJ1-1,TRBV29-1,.,CSADGWGGNTEAFF,TGCAGCGCCGATGGGTGGGGCGGGAACACTGAAGCTTTCTTT
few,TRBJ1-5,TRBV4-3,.,CASSQGTAENQPQHF,TGCGCCAGCAGCCAAGGAACAGCCGAGAATCAGCCCCAGCATTTT
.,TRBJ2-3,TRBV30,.,CASGQGGDTQYF,TGTGCCAGTGGCCAGGGGGGAGATACGCAGTATTTT
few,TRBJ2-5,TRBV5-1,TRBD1,CASSSQGDRGETQYF,TGCGCCAGCAGCTCCCAAGGGGACAGGGGAGAGACCCAGTACTTC
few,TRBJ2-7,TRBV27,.,CASSLSRTLDEQYF,TGTGCCAGCAGTTTATCGAGGACTTTAGACGAGCAGTACTTC
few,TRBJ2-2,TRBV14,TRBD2,CASSVQAGANTGELFF,TGTGCCAGCAGCGTCCAAGCGGGGGCCAACACCGGGGAGCTGTTTTTT
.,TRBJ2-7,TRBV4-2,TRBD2,CASSQDASGLSYEQYF,TGTGCCAGCAGCCAAGATGCTAGCGGGCTATCCTACGAGCAGTACTTC
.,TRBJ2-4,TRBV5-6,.,CASSLTGSLAKNIQYF,TGTGCCAGCAGCTTGACAGGATCCCTAGCCAAAAACATTCAGTACTTC
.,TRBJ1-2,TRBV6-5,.,CAASGGNYGYTF,TGTGCAGCCAGCGGGGGTAACTATGGCTACACCTTC
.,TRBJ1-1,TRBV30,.,CAWSLTGLAFF,TGTGCCTGGAGTCTCACAGGGTTGGCTTTCTTT
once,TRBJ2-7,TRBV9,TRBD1,CASSMWGQGGEQYF,TGTGCCAGCAGCATGTGGGGACAGGGAGGAGAGCAGTACTTC
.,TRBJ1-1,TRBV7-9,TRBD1,CASSAGQGNTEAFF,TGTGCCAGCAGCGCTGGACAGGGGAACACTGAAGCTTTCTTT
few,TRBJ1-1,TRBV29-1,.,CSVAVGQTMGAFF,TGCAGCGTTGCCGTGGGACAAACGATGGGAGCTTTCTTT
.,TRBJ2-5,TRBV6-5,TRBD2,CATTEPGLLGSQYF,TGTGCCACGACGGAGCCGGGACTATTAGGGTCCCAGTACTTC
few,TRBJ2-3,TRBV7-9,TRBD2,CASSTGLAGSTDTQYF,TGTGCCAGCAGCACGGGACTAGCGGGGAGCACAGATACGCAGTATTTT
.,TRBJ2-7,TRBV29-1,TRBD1,CSVDYGTGHSYEQYF,TGCAGCGTTGATTATGGGACAGGGCACTCCTACGAGCAGTACTTC
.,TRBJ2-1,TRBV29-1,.,CSLRTDLSYNEQFF,TGCAGCTTACGGACAGATCTCTCCTACAATGAGCAGTTCTTC
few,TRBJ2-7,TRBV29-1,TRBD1,CSVTRDRAFEQYF,TGCAGCGTGACCCGGGACAGGGCTTTCGAGCAGTACTTC
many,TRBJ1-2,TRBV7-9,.,CASSPRRGDGYTF,TGTGCCAGCAGCCCTCGGAGGGGGGATGGCTACACCTTC
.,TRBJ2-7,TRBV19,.,CASTDGYEQYF,TGTGCCAGTACAGACGGCTACGAGCAGTACTTC
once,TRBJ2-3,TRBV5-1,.,CASSVGSGGSSTDTQYF,TGCGCCAGCAGCGTCGGCTCTGGGGGCTCTAGCACAGATACGCAGTATTTT
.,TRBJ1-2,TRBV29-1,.,CSVEETGRGGGYTF,TGCAGCGTTGAAGAGACGGGAAGAGGAGGTGGCTACACCTTC
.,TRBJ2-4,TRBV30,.,CAWSKGLNIQYF,TGTGCCTGGAGTAAAGGTTTAAACATTCAGTACTTC
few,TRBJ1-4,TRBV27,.,CASSRGGANEKLFF,TGTGCCAGCAGTCGCGGGGGCGCGAATGAAAAACTGTTTTTT
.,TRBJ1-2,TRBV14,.,CASSQRGGYTF,TGTGCCAGCAGCCAAAGGGGTGGCTACACCTTC
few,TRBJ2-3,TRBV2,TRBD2,CASSDGLAGQGDTQYF,TGTGCCAGCAGTGACGGCCTAGCGGGGCAAGGAGATACGCAGTATTTT
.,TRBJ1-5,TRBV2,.,CASGPGTHQPQHF,TGTGCCAGCGGCCCCGGGACCCATCAGCCCCAGCATTTT
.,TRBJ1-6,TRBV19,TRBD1,CASSSTGGSSPLHF,TGTGCCAGTAGTTCGACAGGGGGTTCCTCACCCCTCCACTTT
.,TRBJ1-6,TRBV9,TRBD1,CASSAGQGSPLHF,TGTGCCAGCAGCGCTGGACAGGGTTCACCCCTCCACTTT
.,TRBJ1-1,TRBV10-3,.,CAISEMGSEAFF,TGTGCCATCAGTGAAATGGGCAGTGAAGCTTTCTTT
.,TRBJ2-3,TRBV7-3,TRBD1,CASSPTPGQLTDTQYF,TGTGCCAGCAGCCCCACCCCGGGACAGCTTACAGATACGCAGTATTTT